Each of the 8 T cell receptor beta chains below was sequenced from the same sample in a study of T-cell reconstitution after alpha-beta-depleted transplantation in children. Unique molecular identifiers featured in how the TCRbeta library was prepared. Each CDR3 protein gets one entry after TCRdb re-called the PCR reads with MiXCR. The profile shows hundreds of thousands of distinct CDR3 sequences, roughly 13% of them singletons. Source: PBMCs, taken before TCRalphabeta/CD19-depleted stem cell transplant. Receptor source: a girl aged 2 to 9 with congenital amegakaryocytic thrombocytopenia, due to receive a stem cell transplant.

The table lists this clonotype with a few counts. This chain connects TRBV7-2 to TRBJ2-5; a possible D gene is TRBD2 (5 bases). CDR3 length equals 15 residues. CDR1 SGHTA and CDR2 FQGNSA come from the germline V gene. Trimming stripped 1 base from V and 2 bases from J, with 11 bases between. The CDR3 coding sequence is TGTGCCAGCAGCTTAGTTGGCGGGCCTCAAGAGACCCAGTACTTC. Amino acids: CASSLVGGPQETQYF.

The chain uses TRBV20-1 and TRBJ2-3; 10 bases are shared with TRBD1. V lost 1 base, J lost 11 bases, and 3 bases stayed unmatched. CDR3 length: 12 amino acids. Germline assignment: CDR1 DFQATT and CDR2 SNEGSKA (reference sequence). The CDR3 region has the DNA TGCAGTGCTAGAGGACAGGGGGCGGAGCAGTATTTT. It is translated as CSARGQGAEQYF.

This clonotype was observed a handful of times. The chain is built from TRBV11-2 and TRBJ1-5; 7 bases are a match to TRBD1. The CDR3 is made up of 19 amino acids. Losses at the gene ends were 3 bases for V and 0 bases for J; bases not matched to a gene: 14. Germline V lookup: CDR1 SGHAT, CDR2 FQNNGV. CDR3 coding DNA: TGTGCCAGCAGCTTCCCCTCGGGACAGCTCTCATATAGCAATCAGCCCCAGCATTTT. Its translation: CASSFPSGQLSYSNQPQHF.

In its sample, this clonotype was seen many times. CDR3 region: CASSPTTGYTGELFF. CDR3 nucleotides: TGTGCCAGCAGCCCCACGACAGGGTACACCGGGGAGCTGTTTTTT. This chain links TRBV7-2 with TRBJ2-2; 7 nucleotides align to TRBD1. This CDR3 is built from 15 residues. J was trimmed by 3 bases and V by 5 bases; bases with no gene match: 6. Per germline, CDR1 SGHTA and CDR2 FQGNSA.

This clonotype has a count of ten or more. The chain combines TRBV3-1 with TRBJ1-1; no reliable D call. The CDR3 sequence is 13 residues long. Germline V gene sequence: CDR1 LGHDT, CDR2 YNNKEL (reference sequence). V was cut by 0 bases and J by 10 bases, with 12 bases left in between. Here the CDR3 DNA reads TGTGCCAGCAGCCAAGATGCCCCACCAGGAGCTTTCTTT. It codes for CASSQDAPPGAFF. Based on the CDR3 plus reference TRBV3-1 and TRBJ1-1, the full variable domain is DTAVSQTPKYLVTQMGNDKSIKCEQNLGHDTMYWYKQDSKKFLKIMFSYNNKELIINETVPNRFSPKSPDKAHLNLHINSLELGDSAVYFCASSQDAPPGAFFGQGTRLTVV.

This clonotype was detected many times. The rearrangement uses TRBV10-3 and TRBJ2-7; TRBD1 is a possible D gene (5 bases). The CDR3 covers 11 residues. Germline CDR1 reads ENHRY; CDR2 reads SYGVKD. V was shortened by 4 bases and J by 7 bases, with 8 bases between the two germline ends. The CDR3 region is CAISGSGEQYF. The CDR3, as DNA: TGTGCCATCAGTGGGTCAGGGGAGCAGTACTTC.

This clonotype occurred many times. The chain couples TRBV15 to TRBJ2-3, with D perhaps TRBD1 or TRBD2 (5 bases each). CDR1 and CDR2 (germline): LNHNV, YYDKDF (reference sequence). The CDR3 length is 17 residues. Trimming took off 3 bases at V and 5 bases at J, with 21 bases between the two ends. The CDR3 reads CATSSKGRGRSKDTQYF. The CDR3, as DNA: TGTGCCACCAGCAGCAAAGGACGGGGCAGGTCAAAAGATACGCAGTATTTT.

This clonotype has at least ten counts. The rearrangement joins TRBV12-3 or TRBV12-4 to TRBJ2-7; tentative D call: TRBD2 (5 bases). V lost 4 bases, J lost 7 bases, and 11 bases lay in between. The CDR3 is 12 residues long. The CDR3 DNA is TGTGCCAGCAGTTCTTTGGCGGGTGAGCAGTACTTC. As protein: CASSSLAGEQYF.